This T cell receptor beta chain stems from a study of blood T cell repertoires in COVID-19. As for the study in general: T cells, B-cell-depleted T cells, or PBMCs supplied cDNA or gDNA.

The CDR3 covers 16 residues. Germline-derived CDR1 and CDR2 are SGHTA and FQGNSA. V was clipped by 0 bases and J by 7 bases; unmatched bases: 7. The assay was immunoSEQ multiplex PCR, and TCRdb's table has in-frame clones only and misses some. The sample holds about 99,000 clones; 75% to 90% are singletons and the top ten take 10% to 15%. This sequence originates from a human donor in a cohort sampled during active or convalescent COVID-19. This chain joins TRBV7-2 and TRBJ1-5, with 9 bases aligning to TRBD1. The sequenced material came from peripheral blood. DNA of the CDR3: TGTGCCAGCAGCTTAGCGACCCGGGACAGGGACCAGCCCCAGCATTTT. Amino acids: CASSLATRDRDQPQHF.